Following are 4 T cell receptor beta chains from one sample sequenced in a study of blood T cell repertoires in COVID-19. Assay: immunoSEQ multiplex PCR; the TCRdb copy retains only in-frame clones and omits some. The sample lists approximately 98,000 clones; 88% were seen once. Sequencing was performed on peripheral blood. The source is a human donor in a cohort sampled during active COVID-19.

This clone was seen a few times. The J gene is TRBJ2-7, the V gene TRBV27, with 10 bases fitting TRBD1. This CDR3 has 13 amino acids. The V gene's germline CDR1 is MNHEY and CDR2 SMNVEV (reference sequence). The ends lost 3 bases at V and 5 bases at J; junction bases unmatched: 1. Here the CDR3 DNA reads TGTGCCAGCAGTTTCGGGACAGGGGACGAGCAGTACTTC. Its translation is CASSFGTGDEQYF.

The rearrangement links TRBV28 to TRBJ1-5; the match to TRBD1 covers 10 bases. The J segment lost 3 bases and the V segment lost 6 bases, leaving 8 bases of the junction unmatched. Germline values: CDR1 MDHEN, CDR2 SYDVKM. This CDR3 has 16 residues. The CDR3 region is CASSQGDRGFNQPQHF. The CDR3 coding sequence is TGTGCCAGCAGCCAGGGGGACAGGGGCTTCAATCAGCCCCAGCATTTT.

V and J are TRBV5-4 and TRBJ2-7, with TRBD2 matching 9 bases. After removal of 2 bases from V and 5 bases from J, the junction contained 8 bases not matched to a gene. Germline V gives CDR1 SGHNT, CDR2 YYREEE (reference sequence). The CDR3 has 15 amino acids. CDR3 sequence (DNA): TGTGCCAGCAGCTTCCTTGGTAGCGGGAGTAACGAGCAGTACTTC. Translating it yields CASSFLGSGSNEQYF.

The chain links TRBV2 to TRBJ1-1, with D tentatively TRBD1 (5 bases). Germline CDR1 reads SNHLY; CDR2 reads FYNNEI. Trimming took 7 bases from V and 2 from J, leaving 20 bases between them. The CDR3 spans 16 residues. CDR3 in amino acids: CASNPLGTQVNTEAFF. CDR3 DNA sequence: TGTGCCAGCAATCCGTTGGGTACACAGGTTAACACTGAAGCTTTCTTT.